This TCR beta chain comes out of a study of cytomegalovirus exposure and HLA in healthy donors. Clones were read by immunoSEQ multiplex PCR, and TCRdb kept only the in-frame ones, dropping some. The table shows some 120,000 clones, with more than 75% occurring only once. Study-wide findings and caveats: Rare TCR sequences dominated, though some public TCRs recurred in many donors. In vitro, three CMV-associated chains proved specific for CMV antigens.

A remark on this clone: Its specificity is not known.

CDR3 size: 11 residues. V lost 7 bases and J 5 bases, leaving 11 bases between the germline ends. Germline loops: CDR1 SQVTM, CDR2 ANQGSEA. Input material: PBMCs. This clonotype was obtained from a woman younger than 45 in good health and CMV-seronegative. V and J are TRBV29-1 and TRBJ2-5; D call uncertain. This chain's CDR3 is CSALEYETQYF. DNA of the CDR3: TGCAGCGCCCTGGAGTACGAGACCCAGTACTTC.